This TCR beta chain is from a study of beta chain features in type 1 diabetes. Germline CDR1 SGHDN, CDR2 FVKESK. CDR3 length: 15 residues. In its sample, this clone was seen a few times. Its antigen is unknown. At one end the junction does not follow the germline gene, possibly because of a read error. Since all of the isolated RNA was reverse transcribed, expressed TCRB transcripts were what got sequenced. Clones were read by immunoSEQ multiplex PCR, and TCRdb kept only the in-frame ones, dropping some. Of 200,000 to 250,000 clones in the sample, about 10% were seen once. It was via CD45RO/CCR7/CD25/CD127/CD95/CD27 that CD4+ naive, central memory, regulatory and stem cell-like memory cells were sorted. Notes on the study in general: Healthy donors had naive, central memory and Treg TCRB repertoires that appeared less similar than those seen among patients.

The V and J genes are TRBV14 and TRBJ1-2; 7 bases are shared with TRBD1. Input material: naive CD4+ T cells from blood. The sequence came from a woman under 30 in good health. The CDR3 loop reads CASSKDFGTDYGYTF. The CDR3 nucleotides read TGTGCCAGCAGCAAAGACTTCGGGACAGACTATGGCTACACCTTC.